This T cell receptor beta chain was captured by sequencing in a study of shared T cell receptors in the human thymus. Germline CDR1 SGHTA, CDR2 FQGTGA. The ends lost 5 bases at V and 8 bases at J; junction bases unmatched: 8. The CDR3 covers 13 residues. Here immunoSEQ multiplex PCR was the method, and the copy in TCRdb shows in-frame clones only, minus some. The data hold 720,000 or so clones, with 70% to 90% observed a single time. This clone has just one count. These data were also reused for a study on human thymus T cells. From that paper: Each of the donors was a healthy Finnish infant who was undergoing open corrective cardiac surgery for congenital heart defects. The thymus was resected at corrective cardiac surgery. Both thymic and peripheral blood repertoires showed apparently biased V and J usage. The related literature has documented a marked overlap of thymic repertoires among unrelated individuals.

The chain carries TRBV7-3 and TRBJ1-2; 7 bases fit TRBD1. Source material: thymocytes. This receptor was obtained from a girl less than two years old with a congenital heart defect. The CDR3 DNA is TGTGCCAGCAGCCCTCACCCACAGGGGGGCTACACCTTC. The encoded protein is CASSPHPQGGYTF.